Listed below are T cell receptor beta chains from one sample, sequenced in a study of T cells in Graves' hyperthyroidism and ophthalmopathy. MiXCR, applied by TCRdb to the multiplex PCR reads, yields one record per CDR3 protein. The table includes more than 100,000 distinct CDR3 sequences, roughly 50% detected once. The sequenced sample was blood. The origin of the receptors is a man aged 40-49 years with Graves' hyperthyroidism. The CDR3 runs from the conserved cysteine through the conserved F or W. A D gene is named only where the DNA matches it firmly. Part of the rows lack a size; the others show once, few, many or a class for expanded clones.

-	TRBV29-1	TRBD2	TRBJ2-3	TGCAGCGTTGCGCCTCTAGCGGGAGAAGATACGCAGTATTTT	CSVAPLAGEDTQYF
-	TRBV2	TRBD1	TRBJ2-7	TGTGCCAGCAGTGAAGGGACAGGGGGGGGCTCCTACGAGCAGTACTTC	CASSEGTGGGSYEQYF
-	TRBV7-3	-	TRBJ2-5	TGTGCCAGCTCACCACCCGGCCTAGGCGGAGAGACCCAGTACTTC	CASSPPGLGGETQYF
many	TRBV5-1	-	TRBJ2-3	TGCGCCAGCAGCTTGCTGCCGTCGGATACGCAGTATTTT	CASSLLPSDTQYF
-	TRBV7-7	-	TRBJ1-5	TGTGCTAGCAGCTTTTGGAGAAATCAGCCCCAGCATTTT	CASSFWRNQPQHF
many	TRBV7-9	-	TRBJ2-5	TGTGCCAGCAGCTTCGGAGGGGGCGAAGAGACCCAGTACTTC	CASSFGGGEETQYF
-	TRBV6-2/TRBV6-3	TRBD1	TRBJ1-1	TGTGCCAGCAGTTACTCCCAGGGGGCGAGGGGTACTGAAGCTTTCTTT	CASSYSQGARGTEAFF
many	TRBV25-1	-	TRBJ2-1	TGTGCCGGCAGTGCCTTGACAGAGGAGGTCAATGAGCAGTTCTTC	CAGSALTEEVNEQFF
many	TRBV4-3	TRBD2	TRBJ2-7	TGCGCCAGCAGCCCCGGACTAGAAGTGTACGAGCAGTACTTC	CASSPGLEVYEQYF
many	TRBV10-3	TRBD1	TRBJ2-7	TGTGCCATCAGTGTCGGGACAGATTCCTACGAGCAGTACTTC	CAISVGTDSYEQYF
many	TRBV2	-	TRBJ1-6	TGTGCCAGCAGTGCCCAGGCGGCGGGGTATTCACCCCTCCACTTT	CASSAQAAGYSPLHF
-	TRBV6-6	TRBD2	TRBJ2-5	TGTGCCAGCAGTTACACACAATCGGGACTAGCGGGGGGGCCGGGGACCCAGTACTTC	CASSYTQSGLAGGPGTQYF
many	TRBV7-2	-	TRBJ1-1	TGTGCCAGCAGTGGCAGGGGGAACACTGAAGCTTTCTTT	CASSGRGNTEAFF
-	TRBV10-3	-	TRBJ2-3	TGTGCCATCAGTGAGTCACCCACAGATACGCAGTATTTT	CAISESPTDTQYF
once	TRBV19	-	TRBJ2-7	TGTGCCAGTAGTGCGGCCGGGACCTCCTACGAGCAGTACTTC	CASSAAGTSYEQYF
many	TRBV20-1	-	TRBJ2-2	TGCAGTGCTAGAGATCGTAAGGTAACCGGGGAGCTGTTTTTT	CSARDRKVTGELFF
many	TRBV6-1	TRBD1	TRBJ1-2	TGTGCCAGCAGTTCCGGGACAGTTCTTAACTATGGCTACACCTTC	CASSSGTVLNYGYTF
-	TRBV7-3	-	TRBJ2-6	TGTGCCAGCAGCCTTAGCCCAACAGGAGGCGGGGCCAACGTCCTGACTTTC	CASSLSPTGGGANVLTF
-	TRBV6-6	-	TRBJ1-5	TGTGCCAGCAGGGGGGGCGTCCTTTACGATAGCAATCAGCCCCAGCATTTT	CASRGGVLYDSNQPQHF
many	TRBV6-2/TRBV6-3	-	TRBJ2-7	TGTGCCAGCAGTCAAACAGGTTACGAGCAGTACTTC	CASSQTGYEQYF
-	TRBV24-1	TRBD1	TRBJ1-1	TGTGCCACTCTTCCCCCTTACAGGGGCACTGAGGCTCTCTTT	CATLPPYRGTEALF